Listed here are 17 T cell receptor beta chains from one sample, sequenced in a study of CD8 T cells in ankylosing spondylitis. Via MiXCR, TCRdb re-called the 5' RACE reads, giving one row per CDR3 protein. The data contain under 250,000 distinct CDR3 sequences, 25% to 30% of them singletons. Material for sequencing was blood, either unsorted or a sorted T cell fraction (not recorded which). The receptor source for this set is a male donor with ankylosing spondylitis or in good health (not recorded which).

The chain has TRBV4-1 and TRBJ2-5; 12 nucleotides agree with TRBD2. CDR1 and CDR2 (germline): MGHRA, YSYEKL. This CDR3 spans 17 amino acids. Losses at the gene ends were 3 bases for V and 4 bases for J; bases not matched to a gene: 9. CDR3 protein: CASSQRTSGDFGETQYF. In DNA form, the CDR3 reads TGCGCCAGCAGCCAGAGGACTAGCGGGGACTTCGGAGAGACCCAGTACTTC.

This clonotype was seen more than once but under ten times. The chain uses TRBV6-1 and TRBJ2-7; 7 nucleotides align to TRBD2. V was clipped by 5 bases and J by 4 bases; unmatched bases: 8. CDR1 MNHNS and CDR2 SASEGT come from the germline V gene. CDR3 length equals 14 residues. The CDR3 sequence: CASSPAAGAYEQYF. CDR3 nucleotides: TGTGCCAGCAGTCCCGCTGCGGGAGCATACGAGCAGTACTTC.

This clonotype was picked up a small number of times. The V gene is TRBV20-1, the J gene TRBJ2-5, with 11 bases matching TRBD2. Trimming removed 3 bases from V and 4 bases from J; junction bases left unmatched: 10. Germline CDR1 and CDR2: DFQATT and SNEGSKA (reference sequence). The CDR3 loop spans 16 amino acids. The CDR3 protein is CSASPRTSGWGETQYF. CDR3 DNA sequence: TGCAGTGCTAGCCCACGGACTAGCGGGTGGGGAGAGACCCAGTACTTC.

Only one count was recorded for this clonotype. The chain uses TRBV7-8 and TRBJ2-1, with 12 bases identical to TRBD2. This CDR3 is built from 13 residues. Germline lookup yields CDR1 SGHVS and CDR2 FQNEAQ. The trim removed 8 bases at V and 9 bases at J, leaving 5 bases unmatched. The CDR3 sequence is CASGLAGKAEQFF. CDR3 bases: TGTGCCAGCGGACTAGCGGGAAAGGCTGAGCAGTTCTTC.

This clonotype was seen ten or more times. The chain carries TRBV3-1 and TRBJ2-1, with D possibly TRBD2 on 5 matching bases. There are 12 residues in the CDR3. V was pared by 9 bases and J by 2 bases, with 8 bases between. The germline V gene encodes CDR1 LGHDT and CDR2 YNNKEL (reference sequence). This CDR3 is CASSGTYNEQFF. In DNA form, the CDR3 reads TGTGCCAGTTCCGGGACCTACAATGAGCAGTTCTTC.

This clonotype was counted many times. The rearrangement links TRBV20-1 to TRBJ2-7, with D hard to call. The germline V gene has CDR1 DFQATT and CDR2 SNEGSKA (reference sequence). The V gene lost 7 bases and the J gene lost 4 bases, with 5 bases spanning the gap. The CDR3 contains 9 residues. CDR3 protein: CSDSYEQYF. In DNA form, the CDR3 reads TGCAGTGATTCATACGAGCAGTACTTC.

This clonotype was recorded many times. V and J are TRBV12-3 or TRBV12-4 and TRBJ1-1; D remains unclear. CDR3 size: 14 residues. The germline V and J ends were trimmed by 1 base and 1 base, with 7 bases remaining between them. Written as DNA, the CDR3 is TGTGCCAGCAGTTTAGTTCACTCGAACACTGAAGCTTTCTTT. Its protein product is CASSLVHSNTEAFF.

This clonotype was observed a handful of times. The J gene is TRBJ2-1, the V gene TRBV20-1, with TRBD2 matching over 10 bases. Germline CDR1 reads DFQATT; CDR2 reads SNEGSKA (reference sequence). The CDR3 has 15 residues. The J segment lost 5 bases and the V segment lost 5 bases, leaving 9 bases of the junction unmatched. Here the CDR3 reads CSASRVSGGNNEQFF. Here the CDR3 DNA reads TGCAGTGCTTCCCGGGTTAGCGGGGGGAACAATGAGCAGTTCTTC.

This clonotype was detected many times. This rearrangement joins TRBV5-5 to TRBJ1-5; D gene unclear. V was cut by 2 bases and J by 8 bases, with 17 bases left in between. The germline V gene encodes CDR1 SGHKS and CDR2 YYEKEE (reference sequence). CDR3 length: 15 residues. The CDR3 DNA reads as TGTGCCAGCAGCTTTGGACCTACCGAACGGGAGCCCCAGCATTTT. Encoded protein: CASSFGPTEREPQHF.

The rearrangement links TRBV12-3 or TRBV12-4 to TRBJ2-6; 7 nucleotides agree with TRBD1. The CDR3 extends over 17 amino acids. V gave up 5 bases and J gave up 4 bases; unmatched junction bases: 11. The CDR3 here is CASSPTGQPSGANVLTF. In nucleotides, the CDR3 is TGTGCCAGCAGTCCCACGGGACAGCCCTCCGGGGCCAACGTCCTGACTTTC.

This clonotype occurred a few times. V usage is TRBV5-6 and J usage is TRBJ2-5, with 10 bases that match TRBD1. The V segment lost 3 bases and the J segment 5 bases; nucleotides outside the gene matches: 13. The CDR3 covers 17 residues. Germline V lookup: CDR1 SGHDT, CDR2 YYEEEE. The CDR3 region has the DNA TGTGCCAGCAGCTGGAGGGACAGGGGCCCCAGGTGGGAGACCCAGTACTTC. Its translation is CASSWRDRGPRWETQYF.

CDR3 residues: CSVVGAQETQYF. In DNA, the CDR3 is TGCAGCGTGGTGGGGGCCCAAGAGACCCAGTACTTC. This chain uses TRBV29-1 with TRBJ2-5; a weak D match, TRBD1 (6 bases). Germline values: CDR1 SQVTM, CDR2 ANQGSEA. V gave up 6 bases and J gave up 1 base, with 9 bases separating them. This CDR3 contains 12 residues.

This chain connects TRBV27 to TRBJ2-1, with 8 nucleotides matching TRBD2. Germline assignment: CDR1 MNHEY and CDR2 SMNVEV (reference sequence). This CDR3 spans 15 amino acids. The trim removed 3 bases at V and 4 bases at J, leaving 5 bases unmatched. The CDR3 reads CASSFRGRSYNEQFF. The CDR3 DNA reads as TGTGCCAGCAGTTTCCGCGGGAGGTCTTACAATGAGCAGTTCTTC.

This clonotype has more than one count but fewer than ten. The chain links TRBV20-1 to TRBJ2-1; 15 nucleotides agree with TRBD2. CDR1 is DFQATT and CDR2 is SNEGSKA in the germline V gene (reference sequence). J gave up 5 bases and V 5 bases, and 7 bases lay outside the gene matches. The length of the CDR3 is 16 residues. CDR3 loop: CSAYGGLAGGHNEQFF. DNA of the CDR3: TGCAGTGCTTACGGGGGACTAGCGGGAGGTCACAATGAGCAGTTCTTC.

This clonotype has a handful of counts. The chain employs TRBV18 and TRBJ1-1; no clear D gene. Germline CDR1 reads KGHSH; CDR2 reads LQKENI. V was cut by 2 bases and J by 4 bases, with 8 bases left in between. This CDR3 is built from 13 residues. CDR3 nucleotide sequence: TGTGCCAGCTCACCAAAGAAGAGCACTGAAGCTTTCTTT. Encoded protein: CASSPKKSTEAFF.

The gene calls are TRBV5-5 and TRBJ2-4; 8 positions match TRBD1. CDR3 length equals 14 residues. Per the germline V gene, CDR1 is SGHKS and CDR2 is YYEKEE (reference sequence). The J segment lost 12 bases and the V segment lost 4 bases, leaving 12 bases of the junction unmatched. The CDR3 sequence is CASSREWDRSAQYF. CDR3 nucleotide sequence: TGTGCCAGCAGCCGAGAGTGGGACAGGTCGGCTCAGTACTTC.

This clonotype was recorded at least ten times. The chain is built from TRBV5-6 and TRBJ2-1; 11 positions match TRBD2. Germline assignment: CDR1 SGHDT and CDR2 YYEEEE. This CDR3 comprises 16 residues. Trimming removed 3 bases from V and 5 bases from J; junction bases left unmatched: 7. CDR3: CASSSRLAGFHNEQFF. CDR3 coding DNA: TGTGCCAGCAGCTCCCGACTAGCGGGATTCCACAATGAGCAGTTCTTC.